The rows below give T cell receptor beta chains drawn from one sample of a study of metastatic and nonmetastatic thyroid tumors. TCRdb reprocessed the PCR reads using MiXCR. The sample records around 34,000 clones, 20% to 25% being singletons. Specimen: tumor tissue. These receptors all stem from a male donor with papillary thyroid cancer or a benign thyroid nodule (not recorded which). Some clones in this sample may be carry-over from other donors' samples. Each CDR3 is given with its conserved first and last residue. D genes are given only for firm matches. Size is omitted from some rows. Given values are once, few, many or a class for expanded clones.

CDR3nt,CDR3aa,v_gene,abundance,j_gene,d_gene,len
TGTGCCAGCAGCTTAGTCGGGAGCACAGATACGCAGTATTTT,CASSLVGSTDTQYF,TRBV11-2,many,TRBJ2-3,.,14
TGTGCCAGCAGTTCGGTCAGTAGCACAGATACGCAGTATTTT,CASSSVSSTDTQYF,TRBV2,many,TRBJ2-3,.,14
TGCAGTGCTAGAGATGTTAGGGTACCCTATAATTCACCCCTCCACTTT,CSARDVRVPYNSPLHF,TRBV20-1,many,TRBJ1-6,.,16
TGTGCCGGCTCTCGCGGGATCGCAGATACGCAGTATTTT,CAGSRGIADTQYF,TRBV2,many,TRBJ2-3,.,13
TGTGCCAGCAAGTCACCGAACACCGGGGAGCTGTTTTTT,CASKSPNTGELFF,TRBV25-1,few,TRBJ2-2,.,13
TGCGCCAGCAGCTTAACAGGCGGGGCTGAAAAACTGTTTTTT,CASSLTGGAEKLFF,TRBV5-1,few,TRBJ1-4,.,14
TGTGCCAGTAGTATATCCTTGGCTAACTATGGCTACACCTTC,CASSISLANYGYTF,TRBV19,medium-sized,TRBJ1-2,.,14
TGTGCCAGCAGCCGCCCGGGAGGCGAGCAGTACTTC,CASSRPGGEQYF,TRBV7-2,many,TRBJ2-7,TRBD2,12
TGCTCCAGCAGCTCATCGCGAGTTGAATATACGCAGTATTTT,CSSSSSRVEYTQYF,TRBV5-1,.,TRBJ2-3,.,14
TGTGCCAGCTCTACAGGGGAAGCTTACGAGCATTACTTC,CASSTGEAYEHYF,TRBV7-9,once,TRBJ2-7,TRBD1,13
TGCAGTGCAGGGACTAGCGGGAGATACCAGTACTTC,CSAGTSGRYQYF,TRBV20-1,.,TRBJ2-7,TRBD2,12
TGCGCCAGCAGCCAAGATGTGTCCTTCTCCTACGAGCAGTACTTC,CASSQDVSFSYEQYF,TRBV4-3,many,TRBJ2-7,.,15
TGCGCCAGCAGCCCAAGCGGGAGATCCGGCGAGCAGTACTTC,CASSPSGRSGEQYF,TRBV5-1,.,TRBJ2-7,TRBD2,14
TGTGCCAGCAGCTCAGGAAACACCATATATTTT,CASSSGNTIYF,TRBV7-2,.,TRBJ1-3,.,11
TGTGCCACCAGTTACTCCTCTAGGGGGGAGCTGTTTTTT,CATSYSSRGELFF,TRBV24-1,.,TRBJ2-2,.,13
TGTGCCAGCAGCTTAGCGGCTGAAAAACTGTTTTTT,CASSLAAEKLFF,TRBV7-9,many,TRBJ1-4,.,12
TGTGCCAGCAGCTTCAGACCGAACACCGGGGAGCTGTTTTTT,CASSFRPNTGELFF,TRBV7-3,once,TRBJ2-2,.,14
TGTGCCAGCAGTCCCCCAGACGATAGCGGGAGGGCCTACGAGCAGTACTTC,CASSPPDDSGRAYEQYF,TRBV28,few,TRBJ2-7,TRBD2,17
TGTGCCAGCAGCTTAGACGGACAGTTGATTCAGCCCCAGCATTTT,CASSLDGQLIQPQHF,TRBV7-2,.,TRBJ1-5,.,15
TGTGCCAGCAGCGTAGTTAGTAAGGGACACCTGGATTCCTACGAGCAGTACTTC,CASSVVSKGHLDSYEQYF,TRBV9,.,TRBJ2-7,.,18
TGTGCCAGCAGTCGGGACATTAACTATGGCTACACCTTC,CASSRDINYGYTF,TRBV10-3,few,TRBJ1-2,.,13
TGTGCCAGCTCACCATGGGGACAGGGGAGCGAGCAGTACTTC,CASSPWGQGSEQYF,TRBV18,many,TRBJ2-7,TRBD1,14
TGTGCCAGCAGCAAAGGACAGGCCAATCAGCCCCAGCATTTT,CASSKGQANQPQHF,TRBV7-9,many,TRBJ1-5,TRBD1,14
TGTGGCAGTGTCCGGAGCAGACAGGGAGGGGCAAATTCACCCCTCCACTTT,CGSVRSRQGGANSPLHF,TRBV2,.,TRBJ1-6,TRBD1,17
TGTGCCAGCAGTGCCGCTGAGGGACAGAACTATGGCTACACCTTC,CASSAAEGQNYGYTF,TRBV6-1,.,TRBJ1-2,TRBD1,15
TGTGCCAGTAGTGCTGGGACTGAGATCGCTTCGCAGTTCTTC,CASSAGTEIASQFF,TRBV19,.,TRBJ2-1,.,14
TGTGCCAGCAGCTCACAGATGAACACTGAAGCTTTCTTT,CASSSQMNTEAFF,TRBV7-2,many,TRBJ1-1,.,13
TGTGCCAGCAGGACCGGGACCACGGCCTACGAGCAGTACTTC,CASRTGTTAYEQYF,TRBV2,.,TRBJ2-7,.,14
TGTGCCAGTAGCCCATTAGTAGGGACACTTGATCAGCCCCAGCATTTT,CASSPLVGTLDQPQHF,TRBV19,many,TRBJ1-5,.,16
TGTGCCAGCGCAACCACCGGGACTAGCGGGGGACGCACAGATACGCAGTATTTT,CASATTGTSGGRTDTQYF,TRBV18,many,TRBJ2-3,TRBD2,18
TGTGCCAGCAGTGAAGACAGGGATCGCGAGCAGTACTTC,CASSEDRDREQYF,TRBV2,many,TRBJ2-7,.,13
TGTGCCAGCAGCCCTAGGGAGGGGAATTACAATGAGCAGTTCTTC,CASSPREGNYNEQFF,TRBV13,many,TRBJ2-1,TRBD2,15
TGTGCCAGCTCACCAGGCAACACCATATATTTT,CASSPGNTIYF,TRBV18,.,TRBJ1-3,.,11
TGTGCCAGTAGTAAAGCAGGGTCCTCCTACGAGCAGTACTTC,CASSKAGSSYEQYF,TRBV19,medium-sized,TRBJ2-7,.,14
TGTGCCAGCAGCCTAGGCGACAGGGCCCTGGCACCCCTCCACTTT,CASSLGDRALAPLHF,TRBV28,.,TRBJ1-6,TRBD1,15
TGTGCCAGCAGTTATACAGCTAGGGACCCCTACGAGCAGTACTTC,CASSYTARDPYEQYF,TRBV6-5,medium-sized,TRBJ2-7,.,15
TGTGCCAGCAGCCAGGCAGGTCGCGGGAGGGCCAGAGATGAGCAGTTCTTC,CASSQAGRGRARDEQFF,TRBV14,many,TRBJ2-1,TRBD2,17
TGTGCCAGCTCACCGACAGGGAGTTATCAGCCCCAGCATTTT,CASSPTGSYQPQHF,TRBV18,.,TRBJ1-5,TRBD1,14
TGTGCCAGCAGTTACACGGTTTTGGGTCAGACACAGCATTTT,CASSYTVLGQTQHF,TRBV6-5,few,TRBJ1-5,.,14